The 4 T cell receptor beta chains reported below all come from one sample, sequenced in a study of cytomegalovirus exposure and HLA in healthy donors. The primer mix had 60 Vbeta and 13 Jbeta primers. Data came from immunoSEQ multiplex PCR; TCRdb stores just in-frame clones and leaves some out. This repertoire includes 170,000 or so clones. Sequencing used PBMCs. The origin of the receptors is a man aged 30-40 years in good health and CMV-seronegative.

This chain joins TRBV29-1 and TRBJ2-1; 14 bases align to TRBD2. The CDR3 sequence is 16 residues long. Germline CDR1 SQVTM, CDR2 ANQGSEA. Trimming took 3 bases from V and 9 from J; bases not matched to a gene: 10. DNA for the CDR3: TGCAGCGTTGATGAAAGACTAGCGGGAGGGTTGGGTGAGCAGTTCTTC. It is translated as CSVDERLAGGLGEQFF.

The genes are TRBV5-1 and TRBJ2-2, with 7 nucleotides matching TRBD1. The CDR3 runs to 13 residues. Germline CDR1 and CDR2: SGHRS and YFSETQ. Trimming at V came to 4 bases and at J to 4 bases, leaving 1 base not matched to a gene. This chain's CDR3 is CASSRDSTGELFF. DNA of the CDR3: TGCGCCAGCAGCCGGGACAGCACCGGGGAGCTGTTTTTT.

V usage is TRBV13 and J usage is TRBJ2-5; D is perhaps TRBD2 (7 bases). The J call may be in error: the DNA end matches TRBJ2-7 better. CDR3 size: 13 residues. Germline V gives CDR1 PRHDT, CDR2 FYEKMQ (reference sequence). The DNA of the CDR3 is TGTGCCAGCACCCTGGGGGGGCTCAACGAGCAGTACTTC. This gives the protein CASTLGGLNEQYF.

The chain links TRBV5-4 to TRBJ2-2; 7 bases fit TRBD1. V lost 3 bases and J lost 6; bases outside the gene matches: 2. Germline-derived CDR1 and CDR2 are SGHNT and YYREEE (reference sequence). The CDR3 loop spans 13 amino acids. The CDR3 DNA is TGTGCCAGCAGCTCCACAGGGGCCGGGGAGCTGTTTTTT. Translation: CASSSTGAGELFF.